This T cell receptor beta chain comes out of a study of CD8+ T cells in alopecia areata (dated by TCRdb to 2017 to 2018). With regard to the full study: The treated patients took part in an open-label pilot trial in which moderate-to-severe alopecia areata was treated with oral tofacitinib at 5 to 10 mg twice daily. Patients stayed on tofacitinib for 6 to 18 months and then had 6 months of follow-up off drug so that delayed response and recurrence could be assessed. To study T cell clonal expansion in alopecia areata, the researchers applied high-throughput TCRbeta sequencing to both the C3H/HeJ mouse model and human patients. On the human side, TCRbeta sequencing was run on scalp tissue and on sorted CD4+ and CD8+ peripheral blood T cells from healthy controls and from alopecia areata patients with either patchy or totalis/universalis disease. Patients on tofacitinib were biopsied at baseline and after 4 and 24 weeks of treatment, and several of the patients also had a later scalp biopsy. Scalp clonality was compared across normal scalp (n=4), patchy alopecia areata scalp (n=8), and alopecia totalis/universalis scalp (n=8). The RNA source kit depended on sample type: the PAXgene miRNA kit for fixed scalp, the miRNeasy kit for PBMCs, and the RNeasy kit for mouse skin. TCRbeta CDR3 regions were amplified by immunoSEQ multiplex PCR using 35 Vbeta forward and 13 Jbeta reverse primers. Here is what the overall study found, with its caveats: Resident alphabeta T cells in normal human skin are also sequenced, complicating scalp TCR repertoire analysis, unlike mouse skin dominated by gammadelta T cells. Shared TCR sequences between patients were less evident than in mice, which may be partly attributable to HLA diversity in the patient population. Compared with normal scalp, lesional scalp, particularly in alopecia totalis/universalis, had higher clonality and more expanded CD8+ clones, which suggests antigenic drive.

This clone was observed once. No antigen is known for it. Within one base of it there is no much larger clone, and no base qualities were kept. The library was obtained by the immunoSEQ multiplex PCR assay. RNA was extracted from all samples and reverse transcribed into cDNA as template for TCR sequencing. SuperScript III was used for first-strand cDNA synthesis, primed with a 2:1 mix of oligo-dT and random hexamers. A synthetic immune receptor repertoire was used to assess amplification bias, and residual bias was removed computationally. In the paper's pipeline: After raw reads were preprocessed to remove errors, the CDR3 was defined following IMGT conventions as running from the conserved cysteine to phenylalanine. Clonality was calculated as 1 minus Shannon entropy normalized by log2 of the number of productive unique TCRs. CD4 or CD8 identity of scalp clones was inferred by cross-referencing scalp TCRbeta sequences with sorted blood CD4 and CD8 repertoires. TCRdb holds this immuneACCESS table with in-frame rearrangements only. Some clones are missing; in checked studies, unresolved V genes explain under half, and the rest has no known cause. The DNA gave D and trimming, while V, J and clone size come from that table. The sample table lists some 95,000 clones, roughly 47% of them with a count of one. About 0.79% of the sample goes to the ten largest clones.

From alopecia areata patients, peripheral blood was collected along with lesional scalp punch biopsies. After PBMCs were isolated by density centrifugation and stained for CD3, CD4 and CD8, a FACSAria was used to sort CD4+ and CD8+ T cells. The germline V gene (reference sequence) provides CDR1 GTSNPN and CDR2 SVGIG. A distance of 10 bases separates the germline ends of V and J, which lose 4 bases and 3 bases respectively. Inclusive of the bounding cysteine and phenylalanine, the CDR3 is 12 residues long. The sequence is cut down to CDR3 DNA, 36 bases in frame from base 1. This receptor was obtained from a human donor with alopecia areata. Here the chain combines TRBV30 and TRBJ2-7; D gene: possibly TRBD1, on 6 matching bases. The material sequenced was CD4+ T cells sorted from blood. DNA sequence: TGTGCCTGGAACACAGGGAACTACGAGCAGTACTTC. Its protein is CAWNTGNYEQYF.